This T cell receptor (beta chain) comes out of a study of human T cells and chemical hapten exposure (dated by TCRdb to 2020 to 2023). Context from the whole study: For sensitization, 2% DPC in acetone was applied to an approximately 2 cm by approximately 2 cm area of upper inner arm skin. Approximately 28 alopecia patients gave blood for TCR sequencing at one to four time points (pre-sensitization, 2, 6 and 24 weeks). Blood samples were taken from patients before sensitization (week 0) and then at 2, 6 and about 24 weeks after DPC sensitization. Peripheral blood TCR repertoire changes were tracked in vivo in alopecia patients during primary and secondary sensitization to the hapten diphenylcyclopropenone (DPC). Libraries were pooled for sequencing, and variation in per-sample TCR yields was attributed mainly to small differences in library volumes within the pool. Most of the patients in the cohort were female, and the cohort covered alopecia areata with under or over 50% scalp involvement, alopecia totalis and alopecia universalis. Both TCR alpha and TCR beta chains were sequenced from each blood RNA sample. Weekly therapeutic DPC doses were additionally applied to the scalp of patients throughout the roughly 22-week study period. Patch tests used Finn chambers with 0.01% DPC on the upper back, scored after 6 days by International Contact Dermatitis Research Group standards.

The time point label, as the study defines it: pre-sensitization, week 0. The treatment or condition label of this sample denotes: therapeutic diphenylcyclopropenone sensitization with weekly scalp DPC. Total RNA was extracted from unfractionated whole blood that had been collected in Tempus Blood RNA tubes. Blood at each patch-test visit was drawn before the patch test was applied. Patients were considered eligible if aged 18 to 70, diagnosed with alopecia and deemed suitable for DPC therapy, and patients were excluded if pregnant. The protocol used for the library was RACE. The sample was run on a NextSeq 500. During library preparation, unique molecular identifiers were attached to individual cDNA molecules so that TCRs could be counted quantitatively and reproducibly. In the source study's methods: Samples had a median of 95,638 TCRs, with a range from about 23,224 to 750,000. The Decombinator software suite was used to annotate V, J and CDR3 in the TCR reads. For PS versus PT1 abundance plots, all samples were subsampled to the same number of TCRs (28,000). TCRs were defined as expanded if absent before sensitization and observed at least eight times at the 2-week time point. The raw public reads went through TCRdb reprocessing: fastp at Q25, MiXCR clone calling, in-frame beta chains kept. Entries that share a CDR3 protein sequence are merged under the most common genes and DNA. V and J calls and clone size were set by TCRdb, not the authors. The sample profile shows about 52,000 distinct CDR3 sequences; around a tenth of them were found once. The ten top clones hold approximately 9.5% of the sample.

As regards this clonotype: Its antigen target is currently unknown. No base quality values were provided; no much bigger clone lies one nucleotide off.

Overall study results and their limits: Repeated subsampling changed both the strength of the expansion versus patch-test correlation and the threshold at which the correlation became significant. Alopecia, a presumed autoimmune disease, was present in all patients, so the immune response of the patients might differ from that of healthy individuals. The number of PT1 expanded TCRs positively correlated with patch test score, significant at thresholds 8, 16 and 32 but not 4. Expanded TCRs formed significantly more large CDR3 similarity clusters than pre-sensitization or healthy control sets, consistent with antigen-driven responses. DPC sensitization did not change how many TCRs were above 1 in 1000 frequency, and no evidence was found of alterations in global repertoire structure.

Looking up the germline V gene yields CDR1 SNHLY and CDR2 FYNNEI. The CDR3 has 14 amino acids, counting the end cysteine and phenylalanine. CDR3 DNA is the only sequence kept; it has 42 bases, read in frame from the first base. Deletion took 7 bases off V and 3 bases off J, with a span of 10 bases between the germline ends. The V and J segments used are TRBV2 and TRBJ1-6; TRBD1 could be the D gene, as 5 bases match. This receptor was obtained from a woman aged 25 to 39 with alopecia areata. Some clones in this sample may be carry-over from other donors' samples. The sequencing here drew on whole blood, taken in connection with sensitization to the hapten diphenylcyclopropenone (DPC). Here the CDR3 is given as CASISDSYNSPLHF. The DNA sequence is given as TGTGCCAGCATATCTGACAGCTATAATTCACCCCTCCACTTT.